This TCR beta chain was observed in a study of response to subunit inactivated influenza vaccine. The germline V gene has CDR1 SGHDT and CDR2 YYEEEE. CDR3 length: 16 residues. MiXCR, applied by TCRdb to the RT-PCR reads, yields one record per CDR3 protein. The data hold around 150,000 distinct CDR3 sequences, with about a tenth observed a single time. As concerns this clonotype: Its antigen is as yet unknown. A read error may be the cause here, since a much bigger clone is one base away.

Regarding the study as a whole: Every seasonal influenza vaccination brings in few new T cells, the authors suggested.

Material: non-naive T cells sorted from PBMCs, obtained roughly 47 days after vaccination. V gene TRBV5-6 combines with J gene TRBJ2-1, with 13 bases fitting TRBD2. This TCR came from a man aged 50-59 years who received an inactivated influenza vaccine. The CDR3 spells CDSSLIRTSGGDEQFF. The DNA for the CDR3 is TGTGACAGCAGCTTGATCCGGACTAGCGGGGGCGATGAGCAGTTCTTC.